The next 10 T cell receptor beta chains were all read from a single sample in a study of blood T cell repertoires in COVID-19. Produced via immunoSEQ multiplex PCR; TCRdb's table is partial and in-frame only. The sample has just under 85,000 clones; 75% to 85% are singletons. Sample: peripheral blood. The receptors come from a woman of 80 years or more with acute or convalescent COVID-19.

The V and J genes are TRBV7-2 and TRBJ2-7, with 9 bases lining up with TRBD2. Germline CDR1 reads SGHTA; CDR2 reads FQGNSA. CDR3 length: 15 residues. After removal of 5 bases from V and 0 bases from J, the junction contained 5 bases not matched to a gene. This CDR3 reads CASSPLAGVSYEQYF. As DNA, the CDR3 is TGTGCCAGCAGCCCACTAGCGGGCGTCTCCTACGAGCAGTACTTC.

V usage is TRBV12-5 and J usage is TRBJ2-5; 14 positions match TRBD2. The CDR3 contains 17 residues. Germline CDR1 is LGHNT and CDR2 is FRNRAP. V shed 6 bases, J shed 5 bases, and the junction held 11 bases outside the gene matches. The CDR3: CASGAGTSGGLRETQYF. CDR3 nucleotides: TGTGCTAGTGGCGCCGGGACTAGCGGGGGCCTCCGGGAGACCCAGTACTTC.

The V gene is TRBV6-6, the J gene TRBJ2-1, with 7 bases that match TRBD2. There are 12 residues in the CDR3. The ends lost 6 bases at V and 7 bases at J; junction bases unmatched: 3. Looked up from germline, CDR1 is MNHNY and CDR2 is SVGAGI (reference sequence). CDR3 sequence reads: CASSPGGNEQFF. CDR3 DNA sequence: TGTGCCAGCAGCCCCGGGGGGAATGAGCAGTTCTTC.

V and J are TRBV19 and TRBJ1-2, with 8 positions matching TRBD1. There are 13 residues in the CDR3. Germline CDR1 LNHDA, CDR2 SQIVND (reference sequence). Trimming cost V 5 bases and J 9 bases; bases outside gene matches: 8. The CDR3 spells CASSPRTGKSYTF. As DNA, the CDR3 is TGTGCCAGTAGTCCCCGGACAGGGAAGAGCTACACCTTC.

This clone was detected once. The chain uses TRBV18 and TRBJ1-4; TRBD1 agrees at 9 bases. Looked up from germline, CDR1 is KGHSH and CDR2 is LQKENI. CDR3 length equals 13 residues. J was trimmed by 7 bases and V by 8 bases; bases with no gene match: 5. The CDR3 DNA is TGTGCCAGCGCGGACAGGGGAGGTGAAAAACTGTTTTTT. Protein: CASADRGGEKLFF.

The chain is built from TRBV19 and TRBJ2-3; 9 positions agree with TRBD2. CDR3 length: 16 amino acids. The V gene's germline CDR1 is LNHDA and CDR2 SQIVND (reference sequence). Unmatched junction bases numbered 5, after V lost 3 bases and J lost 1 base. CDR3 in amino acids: CASSIGTSFGTDTQYF. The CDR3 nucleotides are TGTGCCAGTAGTATCGGGACTAGCTTCGGCACAGATACGCAGTATTTT.

This CDR3 is CTSSLGTSGLYQETQYF. In nucleotides, the CDR3 is TGCACCAGCAGCCTCGGGACTAGCGGGCTGTACCAAGAGACCCAGTACTTC. This chain uses TRBV1 with TRBJ2-5; TRBD2 is the table's D call and was not checked against the DNA. TRBV1 is annotated as a pseudogene. This CDR3 region has 17 residues.

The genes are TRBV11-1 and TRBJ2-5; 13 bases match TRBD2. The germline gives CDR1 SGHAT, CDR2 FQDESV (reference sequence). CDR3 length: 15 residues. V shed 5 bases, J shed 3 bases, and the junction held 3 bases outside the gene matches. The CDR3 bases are TGTGCCAGCAGCCTCGGACTAGCGGGAGAAGAGACCCAGTACTTC. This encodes CASSLGLAGEETQYF.

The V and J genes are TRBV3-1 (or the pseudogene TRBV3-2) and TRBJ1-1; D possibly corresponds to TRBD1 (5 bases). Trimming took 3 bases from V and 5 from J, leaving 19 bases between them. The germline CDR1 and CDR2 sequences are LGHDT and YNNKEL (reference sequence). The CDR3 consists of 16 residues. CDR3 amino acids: CASSQTAGLGVTEAFF. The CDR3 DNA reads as TGTGCCAGCAGCCAGACCGCAGGGTTGGGTGTAACTGAAGCTTTCTTT.

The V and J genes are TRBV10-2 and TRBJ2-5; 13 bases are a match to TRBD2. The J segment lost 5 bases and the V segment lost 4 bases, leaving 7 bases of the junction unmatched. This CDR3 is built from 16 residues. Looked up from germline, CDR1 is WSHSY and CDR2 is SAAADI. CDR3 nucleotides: TGCGCCAGCAGTGGGCCGGGACTAGCGGGACACGAGACCCAGTACTTC. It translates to CASSGPGLAGHETQYF.